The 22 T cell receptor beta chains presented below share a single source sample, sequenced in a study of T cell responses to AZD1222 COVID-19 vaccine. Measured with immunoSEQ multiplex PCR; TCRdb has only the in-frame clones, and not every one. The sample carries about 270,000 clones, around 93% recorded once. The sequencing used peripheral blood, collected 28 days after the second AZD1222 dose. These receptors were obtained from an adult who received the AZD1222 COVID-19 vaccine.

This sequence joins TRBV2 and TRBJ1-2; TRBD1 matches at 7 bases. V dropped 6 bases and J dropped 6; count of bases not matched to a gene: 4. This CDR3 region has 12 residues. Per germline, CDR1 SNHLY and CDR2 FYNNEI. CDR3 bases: TGTGCCAGCAGCCTCGACAGGGATGGCTACACCTTC. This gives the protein CASSLDRDGYTF.

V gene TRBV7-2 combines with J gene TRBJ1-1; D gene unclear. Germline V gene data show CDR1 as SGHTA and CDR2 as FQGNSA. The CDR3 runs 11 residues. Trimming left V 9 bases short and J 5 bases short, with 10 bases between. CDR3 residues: CARVLGTEAFF. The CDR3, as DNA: TGTGCCAGAGTCCTGGGGACTGAAGCTTTCTTT.

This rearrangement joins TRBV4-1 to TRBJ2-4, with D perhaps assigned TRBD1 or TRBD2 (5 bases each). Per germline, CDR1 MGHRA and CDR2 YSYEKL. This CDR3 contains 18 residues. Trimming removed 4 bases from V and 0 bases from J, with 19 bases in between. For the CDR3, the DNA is TGCGCCAGCAGCCCATCTGTATGGGGGAGAGGAGCCAAAAACATTCAGTACTTC. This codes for CASSPSVWGRGAKNIQYF.

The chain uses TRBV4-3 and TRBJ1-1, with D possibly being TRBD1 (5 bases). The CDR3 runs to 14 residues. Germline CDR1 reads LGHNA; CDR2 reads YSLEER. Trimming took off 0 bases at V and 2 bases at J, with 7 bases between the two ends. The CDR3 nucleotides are TGCGCCAGCAGCCAAGAGGGGGGTAACACTGAAGCTTTCTTT. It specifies CASSQEGGNTEAFF.

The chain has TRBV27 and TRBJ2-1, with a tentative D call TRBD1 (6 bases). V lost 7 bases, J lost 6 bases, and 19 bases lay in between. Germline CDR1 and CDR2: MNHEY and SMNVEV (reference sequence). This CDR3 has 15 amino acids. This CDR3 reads CASKEGPVGGNEQFF. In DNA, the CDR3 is TGTGCCAGCAAGGAAGGTCCGGTAGGGGGCAATGAGCAGTTCTTC.

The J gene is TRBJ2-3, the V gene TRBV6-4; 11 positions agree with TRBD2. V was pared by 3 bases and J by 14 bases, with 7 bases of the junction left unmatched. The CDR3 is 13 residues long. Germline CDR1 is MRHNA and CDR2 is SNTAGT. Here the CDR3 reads CASSELAGAPGYF. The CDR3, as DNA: TGTGCCAGCAGTGAACTAGCGGGGGCCCCGGGGTATTTT.

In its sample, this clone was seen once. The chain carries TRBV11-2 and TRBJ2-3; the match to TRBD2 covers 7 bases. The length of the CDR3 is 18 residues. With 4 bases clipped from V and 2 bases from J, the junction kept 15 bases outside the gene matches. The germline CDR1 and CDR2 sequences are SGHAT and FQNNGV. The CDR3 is CASSSKGGGSPPTDTQYF. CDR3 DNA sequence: TGTGCCAGCAGCTCTAAGGGCGGCGGGAGCCCCCCCACAGATACGCAGTATTTT.

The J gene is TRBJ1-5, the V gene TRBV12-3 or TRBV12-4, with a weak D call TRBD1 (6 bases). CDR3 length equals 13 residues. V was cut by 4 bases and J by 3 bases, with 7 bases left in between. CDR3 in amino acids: CASSWDTNQPQHF. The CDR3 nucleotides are TGTGCCAGCAGTTGGGACACCAATCAGCCCCAGCATTTT.

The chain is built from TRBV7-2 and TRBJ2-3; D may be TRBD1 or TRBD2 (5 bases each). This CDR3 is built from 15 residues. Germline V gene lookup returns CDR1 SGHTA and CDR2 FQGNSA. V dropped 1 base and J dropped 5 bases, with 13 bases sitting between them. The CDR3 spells CASSLVWGLGDTQYF. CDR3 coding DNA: TGTGCCAGCAGCTTAGTCTGGGGGTTGGGAGATACGCAGTATTTT.

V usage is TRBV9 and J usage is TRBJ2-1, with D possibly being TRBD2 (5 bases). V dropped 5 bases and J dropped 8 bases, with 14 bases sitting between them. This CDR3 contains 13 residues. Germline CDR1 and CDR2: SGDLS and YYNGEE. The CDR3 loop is CASSKGGRDEQFF. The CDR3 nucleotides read TGTGCCAGCAGTAAAGGAGGCCGCGATGAGCAGTTCTTC.

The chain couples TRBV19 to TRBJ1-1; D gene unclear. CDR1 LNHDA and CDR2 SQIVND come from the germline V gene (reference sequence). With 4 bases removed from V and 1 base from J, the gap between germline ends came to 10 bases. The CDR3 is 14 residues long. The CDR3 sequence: CASSSRAGNTEAFF. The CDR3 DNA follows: TGTGCCAGTAGTAGCCGTGCGGGGAACACTGAAGCTTTCTTT.

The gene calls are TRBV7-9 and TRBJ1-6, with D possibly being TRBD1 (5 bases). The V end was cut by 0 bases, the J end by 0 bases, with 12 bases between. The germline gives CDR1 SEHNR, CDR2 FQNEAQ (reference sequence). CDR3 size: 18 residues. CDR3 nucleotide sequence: TGTGCCAGCAGCTTAGCGCGGGGGGGGAGCTCCTATAATTCACCCCTCCACTTT. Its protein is CASSLARGGSSYNSPLHF.

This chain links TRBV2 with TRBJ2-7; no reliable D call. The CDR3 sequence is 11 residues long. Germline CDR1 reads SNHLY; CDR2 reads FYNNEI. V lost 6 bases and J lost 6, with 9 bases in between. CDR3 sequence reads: CASSFMSEQYF. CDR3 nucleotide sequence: TGTGCCAGCAGCTTCATGTCCGAGCAGTACTTC. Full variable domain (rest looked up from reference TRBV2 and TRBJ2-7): EPEVTQTPSHQVTQMGQEVILRCVPISNHLYFYWYRQILGQKVEFLVSFYNNEISEKSEIFDDQFSVERPDGSNFTLKIRSTKLEDSAMYFCASSFMSEQYFGPGTRLTVT.

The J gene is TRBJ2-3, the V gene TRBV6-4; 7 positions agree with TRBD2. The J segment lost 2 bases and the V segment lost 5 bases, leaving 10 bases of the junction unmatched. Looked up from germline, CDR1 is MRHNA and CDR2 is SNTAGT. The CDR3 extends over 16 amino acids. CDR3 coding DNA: TGTGCCAGCAGTTTGATAGCGGGTGCTTACACAGATACGCAGTATTTT. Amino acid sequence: CASSLIAGAYTDTQYF.

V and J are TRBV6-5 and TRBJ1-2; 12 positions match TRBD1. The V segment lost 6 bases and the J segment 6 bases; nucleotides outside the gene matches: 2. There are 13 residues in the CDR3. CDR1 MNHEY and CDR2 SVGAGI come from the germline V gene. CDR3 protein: CASRGQGANGYTF. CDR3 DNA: TGTGCCAGCAGGGGACAGGGGGCGAATGGCTACACCTTC.

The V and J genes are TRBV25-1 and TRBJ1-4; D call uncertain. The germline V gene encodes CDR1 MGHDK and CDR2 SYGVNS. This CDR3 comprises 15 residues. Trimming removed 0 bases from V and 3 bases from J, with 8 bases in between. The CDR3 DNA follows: TGTGCCAGCAGTGAATACCCCAGCTCTAATGAAAAACTGTTTTTT. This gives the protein CASSEYPSSNEKLFF.

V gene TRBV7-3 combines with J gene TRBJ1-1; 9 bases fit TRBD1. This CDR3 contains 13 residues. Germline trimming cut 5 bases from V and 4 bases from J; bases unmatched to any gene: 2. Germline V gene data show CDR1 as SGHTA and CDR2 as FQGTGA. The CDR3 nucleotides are TGTGCCAGCAGCGACAGGGGGGGCACTGAAGCTTTCTTT. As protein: CASSDRGGTEAFF.

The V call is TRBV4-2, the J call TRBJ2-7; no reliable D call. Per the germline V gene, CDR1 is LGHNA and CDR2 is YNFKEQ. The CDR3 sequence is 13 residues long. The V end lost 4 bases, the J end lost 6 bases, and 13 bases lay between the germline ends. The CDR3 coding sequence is TGTGCCAGCAGCCCTCGACTGACCGGCGAGCAGTACTTC. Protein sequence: CASSPRLTGEQYF.

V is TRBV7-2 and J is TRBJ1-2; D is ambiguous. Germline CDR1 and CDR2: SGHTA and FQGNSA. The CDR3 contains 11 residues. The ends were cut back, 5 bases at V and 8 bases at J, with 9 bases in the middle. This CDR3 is CASSLRRGYTF. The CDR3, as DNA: TGTGCCAGCAGCCTACGGAGGGGCTACACCTTC. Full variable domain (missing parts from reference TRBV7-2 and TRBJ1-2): GAGVSQSPSNKVTEKGKDVELRCDPISGHTALYWYRQSLGQGLEFLIYFQGNSAPDKSGLPSDRFSAERTGGSVSTLTIQRTQQEDSAVYLCASSLRRGYTFGSGTRLTVV.

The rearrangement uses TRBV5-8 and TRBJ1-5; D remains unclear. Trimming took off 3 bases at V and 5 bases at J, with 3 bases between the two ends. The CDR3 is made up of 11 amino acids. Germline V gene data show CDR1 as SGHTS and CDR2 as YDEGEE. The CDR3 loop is CASSWYQPQHF. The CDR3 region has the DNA TGTGCCAGCAGCTGGTATCAGCCCCAGCATTTT.

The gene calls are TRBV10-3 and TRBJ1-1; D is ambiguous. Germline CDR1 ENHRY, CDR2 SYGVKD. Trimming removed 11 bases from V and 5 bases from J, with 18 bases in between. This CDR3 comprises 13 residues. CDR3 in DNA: TGTGCCTCGGGGATTTTAAGCGAGACTGAAGCTTTCTTT. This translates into CASGILSETEAFF.

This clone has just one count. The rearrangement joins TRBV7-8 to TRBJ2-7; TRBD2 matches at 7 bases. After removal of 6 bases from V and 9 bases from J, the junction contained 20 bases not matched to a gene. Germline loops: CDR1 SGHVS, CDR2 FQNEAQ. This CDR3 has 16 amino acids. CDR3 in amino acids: CASSPSRGGRSLGQYF. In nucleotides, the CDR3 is TGTGCCAGCAGTCCATCCCGGGGAGGGAGATCCCTGGGGCAGTACTTC.